Listed below are T cell receptor beta chains from one sample, sequenced in a study of blood T cell repertoires in COVID-19. Profiled with immunoSEQ multiplex PCR; TCRdb holds only in-frame clones, not every one. Of about 210,000 clones in the sample, 80% to 90% are singletons; the top ten hold more than 1.4%. Specimen: peripheral blood. All receptors derive from a man in his late teens or twenties with active or convalescent COVID-19. CDR3s include the opening cysteine and the closing phenylalanine or tryptophan. Each record gives: D gene, V gene, clone size, J gene, CDR3 protein, CDR3 DNA. D genes are given only for firm matches. Only some rows state a clone size, as once, few, many or a class for expanded clones.

>NA|TRBV29-1|NA|TRBJ1-2
CSVAAGARDGYTF
TGCAGCGTTGCGGCAGGGGCCAGGGATGGCTACACCTTC
>TRBD2|TRBV5-4|NA|TRBJ2-3
CASSRAGADTQYF
TGTGCCAGCAGCCGTGCGGGGGCAGATACGCAGTATTTT
>NA|TRBV7-9|NA|TRBJ1-1
CASSAIMNTEAFF
TGTGCCAGCAGCGCTATTATGAACACTGAAGCTTTCTTT
>NA|TRBV21-1|NA|TRBJ1-1
CASSRTLRAFF
TGTGCCAGCAGCAGAACTCTTCGAGCTTTCTTT
>NA|TRBV7-3|NA|TRBJ1-1
CASSLTTETTEAFF
TGTGCCAGCAGCTTAACAACAGAGACCACTGAAGCTTTCTTT
>TRBD2|TRBV24-1|NA|TRBJ2-3
CATSSRTSGRAPTDTQYF
TGTGCCACCAGTTCAAGGACTAGCGGGAGGGCCCCCACAGATACGCAGTATTTT
>NA|TRBV19|NA|TRBJ2-1
CASSITRGVYNEQFF
TGTGCCAGTAGTATAACCAGGGGGGTCTACAATGAGCAGTTCTTC
>TRBD1|TRBV2|NA|TRBJ2-7
CASRDRGNDEQYF
TGTGCCAGCAGGGACAGGGGAAATGACGAGCAGTACTTC
>NA|TRBV12-3/TRBV12-4|NA|TRBJ1-3
CASDSTGNTIYF
TGTGCCAGCGATAGTACTGGAAACACCATATATTTT
>NA|TRBV10-3|NA|TRBJ1-4
CATQSGVRAEKLFF
TGTGCCACCCAGTCCGGGGTAAGGGCGGAAAAACTGTTTTTT
>NA|TRBV7-9|NA|TRBJ1-3
CASIREDAGNTIYF
TGTGCCAGCATTAGGGAGGATGCTGGAAACACCATATATTTT
>NA|TRBV28|NA|TRBJ2-1
CASREGSSYNEQFF
TGTGCCAGTCGTGAGGGAAGCTCCTACAATGAGCAGTTCTTC
>NA|TRBV7-8|NA|TRBJ1-2
CASSLEQRRSTF
TGTGCCAGCAGCTTAGAACAGCGGAGAAGCACCTTC
>NA|TRBV4-1|many|TRBJ1-5
CASSMRAEGVYQPQHF
TGCGCCAGCAGCATGCGGGCAGAGGGGGTCTATCAGCCCCAGCATTTT
>NA|TRBV19|NA|TRBJ2-7
CASSIVDSSYEQYF
TGTGCCAGTAGTATAGTAGATAGCAGCTACGAGCAGTACTTC
>NA|TRBV24-1|NA|TRBJ2-7
CATSGASAYEQYF
TGTGCCACCAGTGGGGCATCGGCCTACGAGCAGTACTTC
>NA|TRBV5-1|NA|TRBJ2-3
CASSPNTDTQYF
TGCGCCAGCAGCCCCAACACAGATACGCAGTATTTT
>TRBD1|TRBV15|few|TRBJ1-4
CATSSPQENRGGEKLFF
TGTGCCACCAGCAGCCCCCAGGAGAACAGGGGTGGTGAAAAACTGTTTTTT
>NA|TRBV5-6|NA|TRBJ1-6
CASSLSKRVENSPLHF
TGTGCCAGCAGCTTGAGTAAGAGGGTAGAAAATTCACCCCTCCACTTT
>NA|TRBV29-1|NA|TRBJ2-6
CSVPGGGANVLTF
TGCAGCGTTCCCGGGGGTGGGGCCAACGTCCTGACTTTC
>NA|TRBV19|NA|TRBJ1-1
CASTPAVGGSGTEAFF
TGTGCCAGTACTCCCGCGGTTGGGGGTAGCGGCACTGAAGCTTTCTTT
>TRBD1|TRBV20-1|NA|TRBJ2-7
CSASLSGQLYEQYF
TGCAGTGCTAGTCTTTCGGGACAGCTTTACGAGCAGTACTTC
>NA|TRBV6-5|NA|TRBJ1-1
CASSPGGSVRTEAFF
TGTGCCAGCAGCCCCGGAGGGTCTGTAAGGACTGAAGCTTTCTTT
>NA|TRBV11-2|NA|TRBJ2-3
CASRPQQTVTDTQYF
TGTGCCAGCAGACCACAACAGACAGTCACAGATACGCAGTATTTT
>NA|TRBV29-1|NA|TRBJ2-1
CSVEGAWGPRYNEQFF
TGCAGCGTTGAAGGGGCCTGGGGCCCCCGGTACAATGAGCAGTTCTTC
>TRBD2|TRBV19|NA|TRBJ2-1
CASSITTSGVYNEQFF
TGTGCCAGTAGTATAACAACTAGCGGGGTTTACAATGAGCAGTTCTTC
>TRBD1|TRBV15|NA|TRBJ1-2
CATSRKPGQGALGYGYTF
TGTGCCACCAGCAGAAAACCGGGACAGGGGGCGCTTGGCTATGGCTACACCTTC
>TRBD1|TRBV19|NA|TRBJ2-7
CASSKAGQGPYEQYF
TGTGCCAGTAGTAAGGCGGGACAGGGGCCCTACGAGCAGTACTTC
>TRBD2|TRBV24-1|NA|TRBJ2-1
CATSDPIAGVVDEQFF
TGTGCCACCAGTGATCCTATAGCGGGAGTGGTAGATGAGCAGTTCTTC
>TRBD1|TRBV19|NA|TRBJ1-5
CASRPPQGQSNQPQHF
TGTGCCAGTAGACCTCCACAGGGGCAGAGCAATCAGCCCCAGCATTTT
>NA|TRBV7-6|once|TRBJ2-3
CASSKESGGVRTDTQYF
TGTGCCAGCAGCAAGGAGTCCGGAGGGGTGCGCACAGATACGCAGTATTTT